This is a list of T cell receptor beta chains from one sample in a study of shared clonotypes between healthy human individuals. TCRdb keeps only in-frame clones here, not all; method: immunoSEQ multiplex PCR. The sample has 1,500,000 or so clones; more than 95% are singletons. Source material: naive CD4+ T cells sorted from blood. All receptors come from a young man in good health. Each CDR3 is given with its conserved first and last residue. A D gene is named only where the DNA matches it firmly. The size entry is marked missing in some rows and otherwise reads once, few, many or a size class.

CDR3aa,CDR3nt,j_gene,v_gene,d_gene,abundance
CASSPGQNSNQPQHF,TGTGCCAGCTCACCGGGCCAGAATAGCAATCAGCCCCAGCATTTT,TRBJ1-5,TRBV18,NA,NA
CASSLAALGADTDTQYF,TGTGCCAGCAGCTTAGCCGCTCTTGGAGCAGACACAGATACGCAGTATTTT,TRBJ2-3,TRBV7-2,NA,once
CASSSRTGLKEQYF,TGTGCCAGCAGTTCCAGGACAGGGCTGAAGGAGCAGTACTTC,TRBJ2-7,TRBV6-5,TRBD1,NA
CASSSTGSSTDTQYF,TGCGCCAGCAGCTCGACAGGGTCTAGCACAGATACGCAGTATTTT,TRBJ2-3,TRBV5-1,TRBD1,NA
CASSLGLAEGYEQYF,TGTGCCAGCAGCTTAGGTTTAGCGGAAGGCTACGAGCAGTACTTC,TRBJ2-7,TRBV7-8,NA,NA
CASSRHSALPLPNVLTF,TGTGCCAGCAGCCGCCACAGCGCCCTCCCTTTGCCCAACGTCCTGACTTTC,TRBJ2-6,TRBV14,NA,NA
CASSFSGQGDNEQFF,TGTGCCAGCAGTTTTTCGGGACAGGGGGACAATGAGCAGTTCTTC,TRBJ2-1,TRBV2,TRBD1,NA
CASSLDAGSRTQYF,TGCGCCAGCAGCTTGGACGCCGGCAGTAGGACCCAGTACTTC,TRBJ2-5,TRBV5-1,NA,NA
CAILLPGVQYF,TGTGCCATCCTGCTTCCTGGAGTGCAGTACTTC,TRBJ2-7,TRBV6-1,NA,NA
CASSVESGLNTIYF,TGTGCCAGCAGCGTAGAGTCAGGGTTGAACACCATATATTTT,TRBJ1-3,TRBV9,NA,NA
CSVAGLVTDTQYF,TGCAGCGTTGCGGGACTAGTCACAGATACGCAGTATTTT,TRBJ2-3,TRBV29-1,TRBD2,NA
CATGRDVVTEAFF,TGTGCCACCGGCAGGGATGTAGTCACTGAAGCTTTCTTT,TRBJ1-1,TRBV15,NA,NA
CASIGGAYEQYF,TGTGCCAGCATTGGAGGTGCCTACGAGCAGTACTTC,TRBJ2-7,TRBV28,NA,once
CASSRQQGTYGYTF,TGTGCCAGTAGTAGGCAACAGGGAACCTATGGCTACACCTTC,TRBJ1-2,TRBV19,NA,NA
CASRDPTGLAGQEQFF,TGCGCCAGCAGGGACCCGACGGGGCTAGCGGGACAGGAGCAGTTCTTC,TRBJ2-1,TRBV5-1,TRBD2,NA
CAWNSLWGAFF,TGTGCCTGGAACTCGCTATGGGGAGCTTTCTTT,TRBJ1-1,TRBV30,NA,NA
CASSRTMNTEAFF,TGTGCCAGCAGTCGAACGATGAACACTGAAGCTTTCTTT,TRBJ1-1,TRBV28,NA,NA
CASSQGPGTGDGDSYEQYF,TGTGCCAGCAGCCAAGGTCCCGGGACAGGGGACGGAGATTCCTACGAGCAGTACTTC,TRBJ2-7,TRBV14,TRBD1,NA
CASGLRDRGRGEQFF,TGTGCCAGCGGGCTCCGGGACAGGGGTCGGGGTGAGCAGTTCTTC,TRBJ2-1,TRBV2,TRBD1,NA
CASSSAGAATNEKLFF,TGCGCCAGCAGCTCGGCCGGGGCCGCAACTAATGAAAAACTGTTTTTT,TRBJ1-4,TRBV5-1,NA,NA
CAISESGRTPSYEQYF,TGTGCCATCAGTGAGTCTGGCAGGACCCCATCCTACGAGCAGTACTTC,TRBJ2-7,TRBV10-3,NA,NA
CASSLGDSLTQYF,TGTGCCAGCAGCTTGGGGGACTCCTTGACGCAGTATTTT,TRBJ2-3,TRBV7-2,NA,NA
CASIGQGLSNTEAFF,TGTGCCAGCATTGGGCAGGGGCTATCGAACACTGAAGCTTTCTTT,TRBJ1-1,TRBV2,NA,few
CATSPGTSGRFYNEQFF,TGTGCCACCAGCCCTGGGACTAGCGGGAGGTTCTACAATGAGCAGTTCTTC,TRBJ2-1,TRBV15,TRBD2,once
CASSEAGDTQYF,TGTGCCAGCAGCGAAGCCGGGGATACGCAGTATTTT,TRBJ2-3,TRBV7-6,NA,once
CASSKPGLAGAEQFF,TGTGCCAGCAGCAAACCGGGACTAGCGGGAGCTGAGCAGTTCTTC,TRBJ2-1,TRBV5-5,TRBD2,NA
CASSQSRDRGTEAFF,TGCGCCAGCAGTCAATCAAGGGACAGGGGTACTGAAGCTTTCTTT,TRBJ1-1,TRBV23-1,TRBD1,NA
CASSHRARGGQETQYF,TGTGCCAGCAGCCACAGGGCTAGGGGGGGCCAAGAGACCCAGTACTTC,TRBJ2-5,TRBV5-8,NA,NA
CASSLLNRGRRYGQFF,TGTGCCAGCAGCCTACTCAACAGGGGCAGGAGGTATGGTCAGTTCTTC,TRBJ2-1,TRBV5-8,TRBD1,NA